One and the same sample provided the 8 T cell receptor beta chains below, sequenced in a study of T-cell reconstitution after alpha-beta-depleted transplantation in children. Molecular barcoding with unique molecular identifiers was used for the TCRbeta library. TCRdb itself ran the PCR reads through MiXCR, one entry per CDR3 protein. The sample contains a few hundred thousand distinct CDR3 sequences, about a sixth of which appear only once. The specimen was PBMCs, mostly from graft donor cells, collected 360 days after TCRalphabeta/CD19-depleted stem cell transplant. The receptors derive from a boy under two years old who had a stem cell transplant for Wiskott-Aldrich syndrome, so the T cells may come from the graft donor.

The rearrangement joins TRBV28 to TRBJ1-2, with D perhaps TRBD1 (6 bases). V was shortened by 5 bases and J by 8 bases, with 12 bases between the two germline ends. This CDR3 has 12 amino acids. From germline, CDR1 is MDHEN and CDR2 SYDVKM. CDR3 in DNA: TGTGCCAGCAGTATCCAGGGGTTAGGCTACACCTTC. As protein: CASSIQGLGYTF.

This clonotype was counted a few times. J is TRBJ2-7 and V is TRBV2; D might be TRBD2 (7 bases). The germline V and J ends were trimmed by 6 bases and 2 bases, with 23 bases remaining between them. This CDR3 has 17 amino acids. CDR1 is SNHLY and CDR2 is FYNNEI in the germline V gene. The CDR3 sequence is CASSRTGGWDLAYEQYF. The CDR3 coding sequence is TGTGCCAGCAGCCGTACGGGGGGCTGGGACTTAGCCTACGAGCAGTACTTC.

The chain links TRBV9 to TRBJ2-5; a possible D gene is TRBD1 (6 bases). CDR3 size: 13 residues. V was cut by 2 bases and J by 2 bases, with 7 bases left in between. The V gene's germline CDR1 is SGDLS and CDR2 YYNGEE. The CDR3 DNA is TGTGCCAGCAGCGTTGGACAGCAAGAGACCCAGTACTTC. Protein sequence: CASSVGQQETQYF.

J is TRBJ2-4 and V is TRBV27; D may be TRBD2 (7 bases). CDR1 MNHEY and CDR2 SMNVEV come from the germline V gene (reference sequence). V was trimmed by 3 bases and J by 7 bases, leaving 16 bases between them. The CDR3 runs to 15 residues. In DNA form, the CDR3 reads TGTGCCAGCAGTTTCTTACAAGGGGGGGGGAACATTCAGTACTTC. Translated: CASSFLQGGGNIQYF.

The chain combines TRBV6-2 or TRBV6-3 with TRBJ2-7; 7 positions match TRBD1. The CDR3 runs to 14 residues. V trimming: 6 bases; J trimming: 0 bases; junction bases outside the gene matches: 5. Germline V gene sequence: CDR1 MNHEY, CDR2 SVGEGT. The CDR3: CASRLTGPSYEQYF. The CDR3 DNA sequence: TGTGCCAGCAGGCTGACAGGGCCCTCCTACGAGCAGTACTTC.

This clonotype has just a few counts. J is TRBJ2-5 and V is TRBV5-6; tentative D call: TRBD2 (5 bases). Trimming left V 2 bases short and J 3 bases short, with 14 bases between. The germline V gene encodes CDR1 SGHDT and CDR2 YYEEEE. The CDR3 is 15 residues long. The CDR3 DNA follows: TGTGCCAGCAGCTTAGGACTGCCCGTCAAAGAGACCCAGTACTTC. Residues: CASSLGLPVKETQYF.

The J gene is TRBJ2-1, the V gene TRBV6-1; D remains ambiguous. Per germline, CDR1 MNHNS and CDR2 SASEGT. This CDR3 comprises 13 residues. The V end was cut by 7 bases, the J end by 9 bases, with 16 bases between. CDR3 sequence: CASKTNPLGEQFF. In DNA, the CDR3 is TGTGCCAGCAAAACAAACCCTTTAGGTGAGCAGTTCTTC.

This clonotype was counted between two and nine times. This CDR3 is CASSYVALAQYF. The CDR3 region has the DNA TGTGCCAGCAGTTATGTCGCCCTCGCGCAGTATTTT. V gene TRBV6-6 combines with J gene TRBJ2-3; D is unresolved. The germline V and J ends were trimmed by 3 bases and 10 bases, with 11 bases remaining between them. Germline V lookup: CDR1 MNHNY, CDR2 SVGAGI (reference sequence). The CDR3 spans 12 residues.